A single sample gave rise to the 4 T cell receptor beta chains below, sequenced in a study of CD4 T cells in relation to SARS-CoV-2 and coronaviruses. No antigen has been assigned to these receptors. Some clones are missing from TCRdb's copy, which holds only in-frame ones; the method was immunoSEQ multiplex PCR. The sample holds 43,000 or so clones, approximately 80% seen once. The sequencing input was naive CD4+ T cells from PBMCs, cultured in vitro. Subset described: naive CD4+ T cells isolated by negative enrichment. The receptors stem from an adult with COVID-19.

This sequence joins TRBV7-6 and TRBJ2-5, with 11 bases lining up with TRBD2. This CDR3 comprises 17 residues. J gave up 0 bases and V 1 base, and 4 bases lay outside the gene matches. The germline CDR1 and CDR2 sequences are SGHVS and FNYEAQ. The CDR3 sequence: CASSLELAGAYQETQYF. In DNA, the CDR3 is TGTGCCAGCAGCTTAGAACTAGCGGGAGCGTACCAAGAGACCCAGTACTTC.

The CDR3 spells CASSLRGNNEKLFF. The CDR3 region has the DNA TGTGCCAGCAGTTTAAGGGGAAATAATGAAAAACTGTTTTTT. The chain has TRBV28 and TRBJ1-4, with a possible D match to TRBD1 (5 bases). V dropped 2 bases and J dropped 4 bases, with 8 bases sitting between them. Germline loops: CDR1 MDHEN, CDR2 SYDVKM. The CDR3 is 14 residues long. Variable domain in full (rest from reference TRBV28 and TRBJ1-4): DVKVTQSSRYLVKRTGEKVFLECVQDMDHENMFWYRQDPGLGLRLIYFSYDVKMKEKGDIPEGYSVSREKKERFSLILESASTNQTSMYLCASSLRGNNEKLFFGSGTQLSVL.

The chain links TRBV5-1 to TRBJ2-6, with 7 bases fitting TRBD2. Per the germline V gene, CDR1 is SGHRS and CDR2 is YFSETQ. Losses at the gene ends were 1 base for V and 9 bases for J; bases not matched to a gene: 16. This CDR3 has 18 amino acids. The CDR3 spells CASSLRLAAERAHNVLTF. DNA of the CDR3: TGCGCCAGCAGCTTGAGACTAGCCGCGGAGAGGGCGCACAACGTCCTGACTTTC.

The table lists this clone with a count of one. The rearrangement links TRBV9 to TRBJ2-7; 8 bases fit TRBD1. Germline V gene sequence: CDR1 SGDLS, CDR2 YYNGEE. J gave up 5 bases and V 3 bases, and 13 bases lay outside the gene matches. The CDR3 length is 16 residues. In DNA form, the CDR3 reads TGTGCCAGCAGCGAGGGTCCAGGGGGCGCGTACGACGAGCAGTACTTC. Translating it yields CASSEGPGGAYDEQYF.